The rows below give T cell receptor beta chains drawn from one sample of a study of blood T cell repertoires in COVID-19. Profiling relied on immunoSEQ multiplex PCR, and the TCRdb table lists in-frame clones only, not all of them. The table records 210,000 or so clones, approximately 81% of them present only once. The sample taken for sequencing was peripheral blood. The receptors originated from a human donor in a cohort sampled during active COVID-19. CDR3s include the opening cysteine and the closing phenylalanine or tryptophan. Each record gives: clone size, V gene, J gene, D gene, CDR3 protein, CDR3 DNA. D genes are given only for firm matches. Clone size is not always given. Where it is, it says once, few, many or a class for expanded clones.

NA	TRBV5-1	TRBJ1-1	TRBD1	CASSIQGARINTEAFF	TGCGCCAGCAGCATACAGGGGGCGCGGATCAACACTGAAGCTTTCTTT
NA	TRBV30	TRBJ1-2	TRBD1	CAWRSTQGNYGYTF	TGTGCCTGGAGATCGACACAGGGGAACTATGGCTACACCTTC
NA	TRBV3-1/TRBV3-2	TRBJ2-7	NA	CASSRGYEQYF	TGTGCCAGCAGCCGAGGGTACGAGCAGTACTTC
few	TRBV3-1/TRBV3-2	TRBJ1-1	TRBD1	CASSQVAGTGEAFF	TGTGCCAGCAGCCAGGTGGCTGGGACAGGTGAAGCTTTCTTT
NA	TRBV10-3	TRBJ2-3	TRBD1	CAIRRTGDMIGQYF	TGTGCCATCAGAAGGACAGGAGATATGATTGGGCAGTATTTT
NA	TRBV9	TRBJ1-2	NA	CARPFGGFDYGYTF	TGTGCCCGTCCTTTCGGGGGTTTTGACTATGGCTACACCTTC
NA	TRBV5-1	TRBJ2-1	NA	CASSLELDYNEQFF	TGCGCCAGCAGCTTGGAGTTAGATTACAATGAGCAGTTCTTC
NA	TRBV30	TRBJ2-7	NA	CAGGRPPSEQYF	TGTGCCGGGGGGAGACCCCCCTCCGAGCAGTACTTC
NA	TRBV19	TRBJ1-1	NA	CASSRQAVGTEAFF	TGTGCCAGTAGTAGACAGGCCGTGGGGACTGAAGCTTTCTTT
NA	TRBV3-1/TRBV3-2	TRBJ1-2	TRBD1	CASSLGQGVGGYTF	TGTGCCAGCAGCTTGGGACAGGGTGTGGGCGGCTACACCTTC
few	TRBV4-1	TRBJ1-6	TRBD1	CASSQVGTGGQAPLHF	TGCGCCAGCAGCCAAGTGGGGACAGGGGGCCAGGCACCCCTCCACTTT
NA	TRBV7-9	TRBJ1-4	NA	CASSLWTATNEKLFF	TGTGCCAGCAGCTTATGGACAGCAACTAATGAAAAACTGTTTTTT
once	TRBV2	TRBJ1-1	TRBD1	CASRGRTGHTEAFF	TGTGCCAGCAGAGGGAGGACAGGGCACACTGAAGCTTTCTTT
NA	TRBV3-1/TRBV3-2	TRBJ2-3	TRBD1	CASSQQGGTDTQYF	TGTGCCAGCAGCCAGCAGGGGGGCACAGATACGCAGTATTTT
NA	TRBV30	TRBJ1-6	TRBD1	CAWTGTGHSPLHF	TGTGCCTGGACCGGGACAGGTCATTCACCCCTCCACTTT
NA	TRBV29-1	TRBJ2-4	TRBD2	CSARGEGNIQYF	TGCAGCGCTCGGGGGGAGGGAAACATTCAGTACTTC
few	TRBV7-2	TRBJ1-1	NA	CASSLLDRATTAFF	TGTGCCAGCAGCTTACTGGACCGAGCGACTACGGCTTTCTTT
NA	TRBV5-6	TRBJ1-2	NA	CASSLDRSYGYTF	TGTGCCAGCAGCTTGGACAGAAGCTATGGCTACACCTTC
NA	TRBV6-5	TRBJ2-1	NA	CASSYSRDSYNEQFF	TGTGCCAGCAGTTACTCGCGAGACTCCTACAATGAGCAGTTCTTC
once	TRBV7-2	TRBJ2-5	NA	CASSRQSRPATQYF	TGTGCCAGCAGTCGACAGTCCCGGCCGGCGACCCAGTACTTC
once	TRBV27	TRBJ2-1	TRBD2	CASGYIAGISYNEQFF	TGTGCCAGCGGATATATAGCGGGGATTTCCTACAATGAGCAGTTCTTC
NA	TRBV5-1	TRBJ2-3	TRBD2	CASARSGATSTDTQYF	TGCGCCAGCGCAAGAAGCGGGGCTACTAGCACAGATACGCAGTATTTT
NA	TRBV5-1	TRBJ2-3	TRBD2	CASSLNRGGSTDTQYF	TGCGCCAGCAGCTTGAACCGGGGGGGCTCCACAGATACGCAGTATTTT
NA	TRBV6-5	TRBJ1-4	NA	CATSSLRANEKLFF	TGTGCCACCTCCTCCTTGCGGGCTAATGAAAAACTGTTTTTT
NA	TRBV5-1	TRBJ2-5	NA	CASSTRLTGETQYF	TGCGCCAGCAGCACGCGGCTAACGGGAGAGACCCAGTACTTC
NA	TRBV6-4	TRBJ2-3	TRBD2	CASSATSGGTDTQYF	TGTGCCAGCAGTGCGACTAGCGGAGGGACAGATACGCAGTATTTT
NA	TRBV29-1	TRBJ1-2	NA	CSVVGQLANYGYTF	TGCAGCGTTGTAGGACAGTTAGCTAACTATGGCTACACCTTC
NA	TRBV6-6	TRBJ1-1	TRBD1	CAACPGQGIRNTEAFF	TGTGCCGCTTGTCCGGGACAGGGCATTAGGAACACTGAAGCTTTCTTT
few	TRBV28	TRBJ1-6	NA	CASSLFRNSPLHF	TGTGCCAGCAGTTTATTTCGTAATTCACCCCTCCACTTT
NA	TRBV4-1	TRBJ1-2	NA	CASSQDLPTGLGYTF	TGCGCCAGCAGCCAAGACCTACCAACAGGGTTGGGCTACACCTTC
once	TRBV2	TRBJ1-6	NA	CASSGEGSSPLHF	TGTGCCAGCAGCGGGGAAGGCAGCTCACCCCTCCACTTT
NA	TRBV2	TRBJ2-5	NA	CASSTGETQYF	TGTGCCAGTTCTACGGGGGAGACCCAGTACTTC
few	TRBV10-2	TRBJ1-6	TRBD1	CASSLPLQGASPLHF	TGCGCCAGCAGTCTTCCCCTCCAGGGGGCCTCACCCCTCCACTTT
NA	TRBV3-1/TRBV3-2	TRBJ2-1	TRBD1	CASTPGDRGRRNEQFF	TGTGCCAGCACCCCGGGGGACAGGGGTCGTAGGAATGAGCAGTTCTTC
once	TRBV5-1	TRBJ2-1	TRBD1	CASSPNSGQGNEQFF	TGCGCCAGCAGCCCGAACTCGGGACAGGGGAATGAGCAGTTCTTC
few	TRBV30	TRBJ1-5	TRBD1	CAWSNNTGGQPQHF	TGTGCCTGGAGCAACAACACAGGGGGCCAGCCCCAGCATTTT